Here is one T cell receptor (beta chain) with its context. The antigen this receptor binds is unknown. Within one base of it there is no much larger clone, and no base qualities were kept. The data stem from a study of shared clonotypes between healthy human individuals (dated by TCRdb to the early 2020s). In terms of the full investigation: The cohort included three men and two women between 18 and 49 years of age. For each donor, CD4 naive and CD4 memory were each given three plates, CD8 naive was given two plates, and CD8 memory was given one plate. Blood TCR repertoires of five healthy adults were deeply sequenced to estimate repertoire size and the extent of clonotype sharing between individuals. To increase sequencing depth and limit assay-specific biases, different laboratories used diverse techniques to prepare libraries and sequence TCR repertoires. Leukapheresis yielded between about 0.85 and 9.5 billion PBMCs per donor.

Using the deep immunoSEQ assay, TCR CDR3 regions were amplified from genomic DNA by multiplex PCR. Extracted genomic DNA from each cell subset was spread evenly across all wells of several immunoSEQ 96-well plates, with each plate serving as a replicate. For sorted subsets, 200 ng of genomic DNA, equivalent to roughly 33,000 T cell genomes, went into each replicate PCR. Purified libraries were quantified with a Qubit 3.0 fluorometer, sized on a Bioanalyzer 2100, and re-quantified with the KAPA Library Quantification kit. A separate single-read 150-cycle Illumina NextSeq 550 flow cell was used to sequence each immunoSEQ 96-well plate. Concerning the study's data processing: Because only junctional sequences without quality scores were contained in the immunoSEQ output, filtering matching that applied to full-length reads could not be performed. To assign V/J genes and CDR3, sequences were annotated against IMGT germline references using PyIR, a Python wrapper for IgBLAST v1.9. Reads were filtered out if the reads had weak V/J assignments (E-value above 1e-6), no CDR3, stop codons, out-of-frame junctions, or ambiguous translated residues. V3J clonotypes were defined as sequences sharing the same inferred V gene, J gene, and CDR3 amino acid sequence. Percentage overlap between repertoires was computed as shared unique clonotypes divided by the size of the smaller repertoire. Richness of each repertoire was evaluated using RTK rarefaction, the Chao1 estimator, and Recon v2.1 estimates of unobserved clonotypes. For all TCRbeta clonotypes obtained by the gDNA method from a handful of donors, generation probabilities were computed with OLGA. The table was pulled from immuneACCESS by TCRdb, which kept in-frame rearrangements only. Such tables lose some clones; where checked, under half of the loss comes from unresolved V genes, and the rest has no known cause. V and J calls and clone size are given by that table; D and trimming were obtained from the DNA. This sample comprises 850,000 to 1,100,000 clones, 77% of them detected only once. The ten largest clones represent roughly 0.83% of the sample.

Overall study outcomes, separate from this receptor: Rarefaction of sorted-subset datasets indicated incomplete sequencing despite the large sequencing depth. Compared with non-shared clonotypes, clonotypes shared by all four sorted-subset donors had higher generation probabilities. Sampling was restricted to blood, and TCR repertoires in tissue are likely to differ from TCR repertoires in blood. Based on pairwise subsampling, the degree of clonotype sharing among donors was expected to be affected by sequencing depth. Estimated clonotype richness was generally larger for naive than for memory subsets. The genetic and exposure-history diversity represented was limited by the small number of donors. When four donors were compared, the shared fraction of clonotypes was about 5.2% for naive CD4, 3% to 4% for naive CD8, 2.3% for memory CD4, and approximately 0.4% for memory CD8.

Trimming removed 2 bases from V and 2 bases from J, leaving 15 bases between the germline ends. Spanning cysteine to phenylalanine, the CDR3 consists of 17 amino acids. Solely the CDR3 DNA is kept, with 51 bases framed from the first base. The germline V gene yields LGHNA for CDR1 and YSLEER for CDR2. The donors were healthy, HIV-negative adults who had no recently reported acute infections or vaccinations. All donors were Caucasian adults living in Nashville, Tennessee, USA. Magnetic negative selection was used to enrich CD4+ T cells, after which naive cells were positively selected on CD45RA and the negative fraction became the memory subset. Blood was obtained by leukapheresis, after which PBMCs were separated by Ficoll-Histopaque density gradient centrifugation and cryopreserved in liquid nitrogen vapor phase. Analytical flow cytometry was used to check the purity and quantity of each magnetically sorted T cell population. Each sorted fraction had its genomic DNA isolated and then quantified by UV absorbance on a Nanodrop 2000c.

This receptor was identified in a man younger than 35 in good health. Some clones in this sample may be carry-over from other donors' samples. The sequenced sample was memory CD4+ T cells from PBMCs. What the cell subset or site label conveys for this sample: CD45RA-negative fraction. The chain employs TRBV4-3 and TRBJ1-4; matching of 5 bases hints at TRBD1 as the D gene. The CDR3: CASSQPSGTATNEKLFF. The DNA is TGCGCCAGCAGCCAACCTAGCGGGACGGCTACTAATGAAAAACTGTTTTTT.